The 22 T cell receptor beta chains reported below all come from one sample, sequenced in a study of blood T cell repertoires in COVID-19. Produced via immunoSEQ multiplex PCR; TCRdb's table is partial and in-frame only. The sample yields over 85,000 clones, roughly 91% seen once. The sample consisted of peripheral blood. The receptors here all came from a woman in her fifties or sixties with acute or convalescent COVID-19.

The rearrangement joins TRBV2 to TRBJ1-2, with D perhaps TRBD1 (6 bases). The CDR3 spans 13 residues. The ends were cut back, 4 bases at V and 5 bases at J, with 11 bases in the middle. Germline V lookup: CDR1 SNHLY, CDR2 FYNNEI. This chain's CDR3 is CASSVDSSYGYTF. CDR3 in DNA: TGTGCCAGCAGTGTGGACAGTTCTTATGGCTACACCTTC.

In its sample, this clone was seen a few times. V gene TRBV27 combines with J gene TRBJ2-7; 8 bases are a match to TRBD1. The CDR3 totals 16 residues. Germline-derived CDR1 and CDR2 are MNHEY and SMNVEV (reference sequence). V was pared by 5 bases and J by 3 bases, with 12 bases of the junction left unmatched. The CDR3 reads CASSTYRDRRVYEQYF. DNA of the CDR3: TGTGCCAGCAGTACCTACCGGGACAGGAGGGTCTACGAGCAGTACTTC.

This clone has more than one count but fewer than ten. The J gene is TRBJ2-2, the V gene TRBV24-1; TRBD2 matches at 13 bases. The CDR3 is 18 amino acids. CDR1 KGHDR and CDR2 SFDVKD come from the germline V gene. The V and J ends lost 2 bases and 1 base, in that order; junction bases with no gene match: 3. DNA of the CDR3: TGTGCCACCAGTGATTCGGGACTAGCGGGATGGAACACCGGGGAGCTGTTTTTT. It translates to CATSDSGLAGWNTGELFF.

The sample holds one count of this clone. The chain uses TRBV19 and TRBJ2-3, with TRBD2 matching 9 bases. V lost 1 base, J lost 2 bases, and 1 base stayed unmatched. CDR1 LNHDA and CDR2 SQIVND come from the germline V gene (reference sequence). The CDR3 spans 15 residues. For the CDR3, the DNA is TGTGCCAGTAGTATAGGACTAGCGGACACAGATACGCAGTATTTT. It encodes CASSIGLADTDTQYF.

This clone is a singleton in its sample. The chain carries TRBV27 and TRBJ2-7; 13 nucleotides agree with TRBD2. V lost 4 bases and J lost 5; bases outside the gene matches: 5. Per the germline V gene, CDR1 is MNHEY and CDR2 is SMNVEV (reference sequence). The CDR3 contains 15 residues. For the CDR3, the DNA is TGTGCCAGCAGTTCGACTAGCGGGAGGCCCCACGAGCAGTACTTC. The encoded protein is CASSSTSGRPHEQYF.

The chain recombines TRBV6-1 with TRBJ2-1, with D maybe TRBD2 (5 bases). V gave up 2 bases and J gave up 0 bases, with 14 bases separating them. The CDR3 runs to 17 residues. The germline gives CDR1 MNHNS, CDR2 SASEGT. CDR3 amino acids: CASSEWVGGSSYNEQFF. DNA of the CDR3: TGTGCCAGCAGTGAATGGGTCGGAGGAAGCTCCTACAATGAGCAGTTCTTC.

The V gene is TRBV5-1, the J gene TRBJ2-5, with D perhaps TRBD2 (6 bases). The CDR3 loop spans 14 amino acids. The V gene's germline CDR1 is SGHRS and CDR2 YFSETQ. V gave up 4 bases and J gave up 1 base, with 11 bases separating them. As DNA, the CDR3 is TGCGCCAGCAGCCCCCTTAGCGGCCAAGAGACCCAGTACTTC. This gives the protein CASSPLSGQETQYF.

The V and J genes are TRBV28 and TRBJ1-1; perhaps TRBD1 as D (6 bases). The CDR3 contains 11 residues. CDR1 MDHEN and CDR2 SYDVKM come from the germline V gene. Trimming removed 5 bases at V and 10 bases at J, with 11 bases between. DNA for the CDR3: TGTGCCAGCAGTCCAAACAGGGTAGCTTTCTTT. This encodes CASSPNRVAFF.

This clone has only one observation. CDR3 coding DNA: TGTGCCAGCAGGCAGACAGTGAACTATGGCTACACCTTC. Amino acids: CASRQTVNYGYTF. This chain joins TRBV2 and TRBJ1-2, with D tentatively TRBD1 (5 bases). Trimming removed 6 bases from V and 2 bases from J, with 10 bases in between. Germline V CDR1 and CDR2: SNHLY, FYNNEI. The CDR3 has 13 amino acids.

The gene calls are TRBV27 and TRBJ1-5, with D uncertain. Trimming took off 5 bases at V and 7 bases at J, with 18 bases between the two ends. The CDR3 is 15 amino acids. CDR1 is MNHEY and CDR2 is SMNVEV in the germline V gene (reference sequence). The CDR3 bases are TGTGCCAGCAGTCCAGGTTTCTTCACTGGGCAGCCCCAGCATTTT. Its protein product is CASSPGFFTGQPQHF.

The chain is built from TRBV15 and TRBJ2-5; D remains unclear. The CDR3 spans 12 residues. CDR1 and CDR2 from the germline V gene are LNHNV and YYDKDF (reference sequence). The ends were cut back, 0 bases at V and 7 bases at J, with 6 bases in the middle. The CDR3 DNA sequence: TGTGCCACCAGCAGAGATTATGTGACCCAGTACTTC. The encoded protein is CATSRDYVTQYF. Together with reference TRBV15 and TRBJ2-5, the CDR3 gives the full variable domain: DAMVIQNPRYQVTQFGKPVTLSCSQTLNHNVMYWYQQKSSQAPKLLFHYYDKDFNNEADTPDNFQSRRPNTSFCFLDIRSPGLGDTAMYLCATSRDYVTQYFGPGTRLLVL.

The gene calls are TRBV7-9 and TRBJ2-2, with 9 positions matching TRBD2. Germline V gene sequence: CDR1 SEHNR, CDR2 FQNEAQ (reference sequence). This CDR3 region has 17 residues. V was pared by 3 bases and J by 0 bases, with 5 bases of the junction left unmatched. CDR3 residues: CASSFGLAGSNTGELFF. The CDR3 DNA follows: TGTGCCAGCAGCTTTGGGCTAGCGGGGTCGAACACCGGGGAGCTGTTTTTT.

The gene calls are TRBV7-6 and TRBJ2-1; 7 bases map to TRBD2. V shed 0 bases and J 8 bases; nucleotides not matched to a gene: 4. The CDR3 has 14 amino acids. Per the germline V gene, CDR1 is SGHVS and CDR2 is FNYEAQ. CDR3 sequence: CASSLAAGDYEQFF. DNA of the CDR3: TGTGCCAGCAGCTTAGCGGCGGGAGACTATGAGCAGTTCTTC.

The V and J genes are TRBV2 and TRBJ2-3; perhaps TRBD2 as D (5 bases). The length of the CDR3 is 13 residues. Germline V gives CDR1 SNHLY, CDR2 FYNNEI. Trimming stripped 7 bases from V and 2 bases from J, with 10 bases between. CDR3 in DNA: TGTGCCAGCAAAGCGGATTCCACAGATACGCAGTATTTT. Its protein product is CASKADSTDTQYF.

V is TRBV5-4 and J is TRBJ2-5, with a tentative D call TRBD2 (5 bases). This CDR3 region has 14 residues. From germline, CDR1 is SGHNT and CDR2 YYREEE (reference sequence). V lost 1 base, J lost 5 bases, and 12 bases lay in between. DNA of the CDR3: TGTGCCAGCAGCTTGAGTCAGCGGCACGAGACCCAGTACTTC. Its protein product is CASSLSQRHETQYF.

The rearrangement links TRBV29-1 to TRBJ2-3, with 9 bases identical to TRBD1. Germline loops: CDR1 SQVTM, CDR2 ANQGSEA. V was pared by 6 bases and J by 3 bases, with 7 bases of the junction left unmatched. The CDR3 covers 14 residues. The CDR3 nucleotides read TGCAGCGTGGGGGACAGGGCGAAAACAGATACGCAGTATTTT. It is translated as CSVGDRAKTDTQYF.

In its sample, this clone was seen once. The chain is built from TRBV18 and TRBJ2-7, with D tentatively TRBD1 (5 bases). From germline, CDR1 is KGHSH and CDR2 LQKENI. The CDR3 runs 14 residues. V lost 2 bases, J lost 1 base, and 9 bases lay in between. CDR3 loop: CASSPTQGSYEQYF. The CDR3, as DNA: TGTGCCAGCTCACCAACTCAGGGTTCCTACGAGCAGTACTTC. Full variable domain (outside the CDR3, taken from reference TRBV18 and TRBJ2-7): NAGVMQNPRHLVRRRGQEARLRCSPMKGHSHVYWYRQLPEEGLKFMVYLQKENIIDESGMPKERFSAEFPKEGPSILRIQQVVRGDSAAYFCASSPTQGSYEQYFGPGTRLTVT.

The gene calls are TRBV4-2 and TRBJ1-2; D gene unclear. The CDR3 spans 15 residues. V gave up 3 bases and J gave up 0 bases, with 11 bases separating them. CDR1 LGHNA and CDR2 YNFKEQ come from the germline V gene. CDR3 sequence reads: CASSQSTRANYGYTF. DNA of the CDR3: TGTGCCAGCAGCCAGTCAACCCGAGCTAACTATGGCTACACCTTC.

This clone was seen only once. The J gene is TRBJ2-7, the V gene TRBV14; no definite D call. The CDR3 length is 11 residues. The V and J ends lost 3 bases and 4 bases respectively, with 4 bases between them. Germline loops: CDR1 SGHDN, CDR2 FVKESK. For the CDR3, the DNA is TGTGCCAGCAGCCAGCAGTACGAGCAGTACTTC. Translation: CASSQQYEQYF.

In DNA form, the CDR3 reads TGTGCCAGCAGCTTTGGCGGGGATAGCGCGCAGTATTTT. Translation: CASSFGGDSAQYF. V usage is TRBV7-9 and J usage is TRBJ2-3; tentatively, D is TRBD2 (6 bases). The CDR3 loop spans 13 amino acids. Trimming cost V 3 bases and J 10 bases, with 14 bases left between them. Germline V CDR1 and CDR2: SEHNR, FQNEAQ (reference sequence).

The chain combines TRBV5-4 with TRBJ2-2; 7 bases are a match to TRBD2. V shed 4 bases, J shed 0 bases, and the junction held 9 bases outside the gene matches. Per the germline V gene, CDR1 is SGHNT and CDR2 is YYREEE (reference sequence). This CDR3 comprises 17 residues. This CDR3 is CASSPRVAGSNTGELFF. The CDR3 DNA sequence: TGTGCCAGCAGCCCTAGGGTAGCGGGCTCGAACACCGGGGAGCTGTTTTTT.

In DNA, the CDR3 is TGCGCCAGCAGCTTCGTGGGGGGGACGGATGAGCAGTTCTTC. Its translation: CASSFVGGTDEQFF. The chain couples TRBV5-1 to TRBJ2-1; 7 bases align to TRBD2. With 2 bases clipped from V and 8 bases from J, the junction kept 7 bases outside the gene matches. Germline V gives CDR1 SGHRS, CDR2 YFSETQ. CDR3 size: 14 residues.